The 5 T cell receptor beta chains listed next were all sequenced from one sample in a study of T cell changes during pregnancy in multiple sclerosis (dated by TCRdb to between 2018 and 2020). Library method: the immunoSEQ multiplex PCR assay. In TCRdb, the immuneACCESS table is reduced to in-frame sequences with V and J assigned. These tables do not hold every clone; where another copy was compared, an unresolved V gene accounts for under half, and the others remain unexplained. In all, the sample holds just over 35,000 clones, and around 93% of those were seen once. The top ten constitute just over 0.4% of the sample. Sequences were derived from CD4+ T cells from peripheral blood mononuclear cells, sampled in the first trimester of pregnancy. Every receptor here comes from a female donor with multiple sclerosis, enrolled in a pregnancy study.

This rearrangement joins TRBV7-6 to TRBJ2-7, with no clear D. Germline V lookup: CDR1 SGHVS, CDR2 FNYEAQ. The CDR3 contains 9 residues. The CDR3 sequence: CSEEYEQYF. In DNA, the CDR3 is TGTTCCGAGGAGTACGAGCAGTACTTC.

V usage is TRBV5-1 and J usage is TRBJ1-2; D not certain. This CDR3 region has 13 residues. Looked up from germline, CDR1 is SGHRS and CDR2 is YFSETQ. Trimming cost V 4 bases and J 4 bases, with 11 bases left between them. The CDR3: CASSHLPGYGYTF. The CDR3, as DNA: TGCGCCAGCAGCCACCTGCCGGGCTATGGCTACACCTTC.

The chain is built from TRBV5-1 and TRBJ2-5, with 8 bases that match TRBD2. Germline V CDR1 and CDR2: SGHRS, YFSETQ. The CDR3 is 14 residues long. The V segment lost 2 bases and the J segment 1 base; nucleotides outside the gene matches: 1. This chain's CDR3 is CASSFTSGQETQYF. DNA for the CDR3: TGCGCCAGCAGCTTCACTAGCGGCCAAGAGACCCAGTACTTC.

This clone has a single count. The chain recombines TRBV29-1 with TRBJ1-3; no clear D. Germline V CDR1 and CDR2: SQVTM, ANQGSEA. The CDR3 loop spans 11 amino acids. V was clipped by 6 bases and J by 2 bases, with 5 bases between them. CDR3 protein: CSVATGNTIYF. CDR3 nucleotide sequence: TGCAGCGTAGCGACTGGAAACACCATATATTTT.

The rearrangement joins TRBV6-5 to TRBJ1-3; 7 nucleotides agree with TRBD1. Germline V lookup: CDR1 MNHEY, CDR2 SVGAGI. There are 15 residues in the CDR3. V trimming: 6 bases; J trimming: 3 bases; junction bases outside the gene matches: 8. The CDR3 protein is CASSRQGRVGNTIYF. In nucleotides, the CDR3 is TGTGCCAGCAGCCGACAGGGTAGGGTTGGAAACACCATATATTTT.